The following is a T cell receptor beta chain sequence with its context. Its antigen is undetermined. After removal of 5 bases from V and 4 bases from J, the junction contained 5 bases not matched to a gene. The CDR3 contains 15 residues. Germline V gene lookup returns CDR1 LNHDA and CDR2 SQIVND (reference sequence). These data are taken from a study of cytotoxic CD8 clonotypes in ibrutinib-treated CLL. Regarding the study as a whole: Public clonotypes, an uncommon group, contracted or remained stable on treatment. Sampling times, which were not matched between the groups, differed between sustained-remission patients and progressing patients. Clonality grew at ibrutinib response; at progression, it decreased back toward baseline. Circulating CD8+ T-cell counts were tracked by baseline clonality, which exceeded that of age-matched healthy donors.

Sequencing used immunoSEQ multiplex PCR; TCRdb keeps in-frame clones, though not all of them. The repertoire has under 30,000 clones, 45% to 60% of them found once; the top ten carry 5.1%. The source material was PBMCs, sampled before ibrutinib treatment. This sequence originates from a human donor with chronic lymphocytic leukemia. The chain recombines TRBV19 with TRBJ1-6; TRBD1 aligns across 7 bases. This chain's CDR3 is CASSFRQGYNSPLHF. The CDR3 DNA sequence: TGTGCCAGTAGTTTCCGACAGGGTTATAATTCACCCCTCCACTTT.